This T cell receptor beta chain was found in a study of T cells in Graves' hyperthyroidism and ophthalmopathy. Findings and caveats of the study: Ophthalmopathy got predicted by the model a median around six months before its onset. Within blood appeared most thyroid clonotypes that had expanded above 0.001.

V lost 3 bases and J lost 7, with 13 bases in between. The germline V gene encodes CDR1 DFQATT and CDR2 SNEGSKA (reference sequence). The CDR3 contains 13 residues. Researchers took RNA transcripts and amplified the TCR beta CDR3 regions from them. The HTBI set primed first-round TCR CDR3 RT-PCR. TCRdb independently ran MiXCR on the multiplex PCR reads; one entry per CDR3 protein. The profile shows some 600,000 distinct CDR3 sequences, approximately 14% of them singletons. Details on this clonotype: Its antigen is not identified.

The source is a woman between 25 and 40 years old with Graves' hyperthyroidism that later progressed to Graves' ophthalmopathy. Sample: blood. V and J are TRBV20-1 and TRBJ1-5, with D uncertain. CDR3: CSASRAALQPQHF. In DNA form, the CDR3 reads TGCAGTGCTAGTCGGGCAGCCTTACAGCCCCAGCATTTT.